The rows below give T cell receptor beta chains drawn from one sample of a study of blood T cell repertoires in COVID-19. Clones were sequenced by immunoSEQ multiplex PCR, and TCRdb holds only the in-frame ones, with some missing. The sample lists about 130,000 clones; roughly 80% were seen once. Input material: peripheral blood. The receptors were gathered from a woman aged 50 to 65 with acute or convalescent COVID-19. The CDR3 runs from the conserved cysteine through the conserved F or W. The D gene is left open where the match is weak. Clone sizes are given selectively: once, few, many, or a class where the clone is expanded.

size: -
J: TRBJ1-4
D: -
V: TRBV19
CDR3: CATNGRGVEKLFF
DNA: TGTGCCACCAATGGGAGGGGCGTTGAAAAACTGTTTTTT

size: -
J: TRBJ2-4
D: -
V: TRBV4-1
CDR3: CASSQVGMQGLAKNIQYF
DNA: TGCGCCAGCAGCCAAGTGGGGATGCAGGGGTTGGCCAAAAACATTCAGTACTTC

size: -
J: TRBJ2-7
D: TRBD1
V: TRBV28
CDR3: CASSLSDRGVGNEQYF
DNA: TGTGCCAGCAGTCTATCCGACAGGGGGGTAGGGAACGAGCAGTACTTC

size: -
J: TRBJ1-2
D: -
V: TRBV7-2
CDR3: CASSSGTGNYGYTF
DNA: TGTGCCAGCAGCTCCGGGACTGGAAACTATGGCTACACCTTC

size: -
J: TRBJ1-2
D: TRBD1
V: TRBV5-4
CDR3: CASSLEWGGQGHGYTF
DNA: TGTGCCAGCAGCTTGGAGTGGGGGGGACAGGGCCATGGCTACACCTTC

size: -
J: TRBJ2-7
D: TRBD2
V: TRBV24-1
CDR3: CATSDATGTSGGYEQYF
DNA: TGTGCCACCAGTGATGCCACTGGGACTAGCGGGGGCTACGAGCAGTACTTC

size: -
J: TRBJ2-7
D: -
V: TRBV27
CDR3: CASTNRNSPYEQYF
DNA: TGTGCCAGCACAAACAGGAATTCACCCTACGAGCAGTACTTC

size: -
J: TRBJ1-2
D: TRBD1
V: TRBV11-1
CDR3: CASALGQGNYGYTF
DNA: TGTGCCAGCGCATTGGGACAGGGGAATTATGGCTACACCTTC

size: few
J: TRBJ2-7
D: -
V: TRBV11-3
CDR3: CASSLSPGSYEQYF
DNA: TGTGCCAGCAGCTTATCCCCAGGGTCCTACGAGCAGTACTTC

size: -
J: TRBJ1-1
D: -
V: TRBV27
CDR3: CASNTLENTEAFF
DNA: TGTGCCAGCAACACCCTAGAGAACACTGAAGCTTTCTTT

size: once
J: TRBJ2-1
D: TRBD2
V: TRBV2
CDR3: CASSYRTSGGYDEQFF
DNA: TGTGCCAGCAGCTATAGGACTAGCGGGGGATACGATGAGCAGTTCTTC

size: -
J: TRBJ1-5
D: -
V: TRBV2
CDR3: CASRATGYSNQPQHF
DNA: TGTGCCAGCAGAGCTACAGGGTATAGCAATCAGCCCCAGCATTTT

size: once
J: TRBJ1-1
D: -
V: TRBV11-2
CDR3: CASSQDRRTEAFF
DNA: TGTGCCAGCAGCCAGGACAGACGGACTGAAGCTTTCTTT

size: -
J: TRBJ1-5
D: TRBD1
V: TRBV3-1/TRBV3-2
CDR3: CASSPMIGGSQPQHF
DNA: TGTGCCAGCAGCCCGATGATAGGGGGCTCGCAGCCCCAGCATTTT

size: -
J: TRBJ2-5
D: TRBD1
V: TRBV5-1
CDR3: CASSLTTGGEETQYF
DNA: TGCGCCAGCAGCTTAACCACAGGGGGAGAAGAGACCCAGTACTTC

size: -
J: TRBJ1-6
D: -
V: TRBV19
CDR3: CASSIAQIDNSPLHF
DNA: TGTGCCAGTAGTATCGCCCAGATCGATAATTCACCCCTCCACTTT

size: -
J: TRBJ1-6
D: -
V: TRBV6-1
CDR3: CASRDYNSPLHF
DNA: TGTGCCAGTCGGGACTATAATTCACCCCTCCACTTT

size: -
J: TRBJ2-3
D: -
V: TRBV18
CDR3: CASSRQGPRVAGASTDTQYF
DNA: TGTGCCAGCTCACGACAGGGGCCGCGGGTCGCGGGGGCAAGCACAGATACGCAGTATTTT

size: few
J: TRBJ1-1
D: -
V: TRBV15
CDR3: CATSRDPDKKAFF
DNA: TGTGCCACCAGCAGAGATCCGGACAAAAAAGCTTTCTTT

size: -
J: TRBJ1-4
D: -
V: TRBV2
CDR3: CASSGRGSATNEKLFF
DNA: TGTGCCAGCAGTGGGCGGGGGTCGGCAACTAATGAAAAACTGTTTTTT

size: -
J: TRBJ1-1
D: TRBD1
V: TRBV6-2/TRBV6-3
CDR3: CASSPGGSTEAFF
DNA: TGTGCCAGCAGCCCAGGGGGCTCGACTGAAGCTTTCTTT

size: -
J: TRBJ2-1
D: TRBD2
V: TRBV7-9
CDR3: CASSPIKKGTSGPHNEQFF
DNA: TGTGCCAGCAGCCCGATCAAGAAAGGAACTAGCGGACCTCACAATGAGCAGTTCTTC

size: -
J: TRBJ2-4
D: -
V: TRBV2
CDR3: CATSVGAVDIQYF
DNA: TGTGCCACCTCGGTGGGGGCGGTGGACATTCAGTACTTC

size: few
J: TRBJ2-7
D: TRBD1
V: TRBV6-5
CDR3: CASSSYRGYEQYF
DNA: TGTGCCAGCAGTTCCTACAGGGGCTACGAGCAGTACTTC

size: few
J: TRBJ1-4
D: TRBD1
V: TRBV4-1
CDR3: CASALQGAREKLFF
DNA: TGCGCCAGCGCGCTACAGGGGGCACGGGAAAAACTGTTTTTT

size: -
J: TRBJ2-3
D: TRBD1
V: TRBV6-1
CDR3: CASREGQVLSSTDTQYF
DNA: TGTGCCAGCAGAGAAGGACAGGTCCTTTCCTCCACAGATACGCAGTATTTT

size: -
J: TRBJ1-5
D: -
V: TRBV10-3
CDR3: CAISESGAGGQPQHF
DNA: TGTGCCATCAGTGAGTCTGGGGCCGGGGGTCAGCCCCAGCATTTT